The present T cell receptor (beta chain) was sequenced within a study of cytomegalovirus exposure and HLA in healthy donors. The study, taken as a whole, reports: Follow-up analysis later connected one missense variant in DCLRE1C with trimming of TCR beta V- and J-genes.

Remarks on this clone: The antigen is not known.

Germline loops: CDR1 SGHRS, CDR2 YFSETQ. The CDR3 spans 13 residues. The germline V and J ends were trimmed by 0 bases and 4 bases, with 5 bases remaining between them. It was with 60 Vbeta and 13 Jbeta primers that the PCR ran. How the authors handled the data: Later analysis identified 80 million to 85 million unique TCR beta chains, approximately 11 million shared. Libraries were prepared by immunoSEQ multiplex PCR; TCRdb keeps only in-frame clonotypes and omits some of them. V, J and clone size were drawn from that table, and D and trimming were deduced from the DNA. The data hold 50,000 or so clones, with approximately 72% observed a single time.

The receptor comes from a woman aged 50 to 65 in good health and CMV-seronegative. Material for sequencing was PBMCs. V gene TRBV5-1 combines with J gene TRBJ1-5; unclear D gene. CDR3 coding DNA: TGCGCCAGCAGCTTGGCGGGGAATCAGCCCCAGCATTTT. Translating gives CASSLAGNQPQHF.